One sample yielded the 17 T cell receptor beta chains listed below, sequenced in a study of response to subunit inactivated influenza vaccine. TCRdb analysed the RT-PCR reads with MiXCR anew, one entry per CDR3 protein. The sample consists of around 530,000 distinct CDR3 sequences, more than 15% of them appearing once. Here the sequenced sample was CD4+ T cells sorted from PBMCs, taken around 25 months after vaccination. All receptors derive from a man aged 45 to 75 who received an inactivated influenza vaccine.

This chain connects TRBV10-2 to TRBJ1-1, with a possible D match to TRBD1 (5 bases). Germline CDR1 reads WSHSY; CDR2 reads SAAADI. The CDR3 runs to 16 residues. The germline V and J ends were trimmed by 6 bases and 0 bases, with 17 bases remaining between them. In nucleotides, the CDR3 is TGCGCCAGCAGCAAATACGGGGGTACTGTGAACACTGAAGCTTTCTTT. Protein product: CASSKYGGTVNTEAFF.

This clonotype was counted only a few times. The CDR3 nucleotides are TGTGCCAGCAGTTCTTGGGTTTCCGGAAACACCATATATTTT. This encodes CASSSWVSGNTIYF. The chain has TRBV27 and TRBJ1-3; D is uncertain. CDR1 MNHEY and CDR2 SMNVEV come from the germline V gene (reference sequence). The V and J ends lost 4 bases and 4 bases respectively, with 11 bases between them. This CDR3 region has 14 residues.

In regard to this clonotype: One end of the junction varies from germline; a read error may be responsible. The chain combines TRBV11-2 with TRBJ2-5; unclear D gene. The CDR3 length is 13 residues. In germline, CDR1 is SGHAT, CDR2 FQNNGV. The CDR3 DNA reads TGTGCCAGCGGCTTAGGTCTGGGGGAGACCCAGTACTTC. The encoded protein is CASGLGLGETQYF.

The chain combines TRBV27 with TRBJ2-1; 9 nucleotides line up with TRBD2. Germline V gene data show CDR1 as MNHEY and CDR2 as SMNVEV (reference sequence). CDR3 length: 16 amino acids. The trim removed 5 bases at V and 5 bases at J, leaving 10 bases unmatched. The CDR3 loop is CASSPIGTSINNEQFF. Written as DNA, the CDR3 is TGTGCCAGCAGTCCGATCGGGACTAGCATTAACAATGAGCAGTTCTTC.

The chain joins TRBV18 to TRBJ1-1; TRBD1 aligns across 7 bases. This CDR3 is built from 13 residues. Germline V CDR1 and CDR2: KGHSH, LQKENI. V shed 2 bases, J shed 5 bases, and the junction held 2 bases outside the gene matches. The CDR3 region has the DNA TGTGCCAGCTCACCATCCAGGGGGACTGAAGCTTTCTTT. Translated, it gives CASSPSRGTEAFF.

This clonotype was counted a few times. V and J are TRBV24-1 and TRBJ2-3, with 9 bases aligning to TRBD1. The length of the CDR3 is 15 residues. V was pared by 4 bases and J by 5 bases, with 6 bases of the junction left unmatched. The germline V gene encodes CDR1 KGHDR and CDR2 SFDVKD. CDR3 coding DNA: TGTGCCACCAGTGACGTCGGGACAGGGCTAGATACGCAGTATTTT. Protein product: CATSDVGTGLDTQYF.

This clonotype was detected only a few times. V and J are TRBV5-8 and TRBJ2-5; the D gene is possibly TRBD2 (5 bases). The CDR3 covers 16 residues. The germline V and J ends were trimmed by 2 bases and 1 base, with 15 bases remaining between them. Germline V gene data show CDR1 as SGHTS and CDR2 as YDEGEE. CDR3 residues: CASSFGQRTVQETQYF. The CDR3 DNA follows: TGTGCCAGCAGCTTCGGTCAGCGGACGGTCCAAGAGACCCAGTACTTC.

This clonotype was counted ten times or more. The genes are TRBV4-3 and TRBJ1-2, with D possibly being TRBD1 (5 bases). Trimming took off 0 bases at V and 5 bases at J, with 16 bases between the two ends. The germline CDR1 and CDR2 sequences are LGHNA and YSLEER. CDR3 length equals 16 residues. The CDR3 nucleotides read TGCGCCAGCAGCCAAGAGCCTCACAGGCTGGAATATGGCTACACCTTC. It yields the protein CASSQEPHRLEYGYTF.

This chain uses TRBV12-3 or TRBV12-4 with TRBJ2-1; TRBD1 aligns across 9 bases. V dropped 3 bases and J dropped 8; count of bases not matched to a gene: 5. This CDR3 is built from 14 residues. The DNA for the CDR3 is TGTGCCAGCAGTTTCTGGGACAGGGTCCATGAGCAGTTCTTC. Amino acid sequence: CASSFWDRVHEQFF.

This clonotype was counted ten times or more. For the CDR3, the DNA is TGCAGTGCGCACCCCGGGACAGGGAATCGCAATGAGCAGTTCTTC. Encoded protein: CSAHPGTGNRNEQFF. The genes are TRBV20-1 and TRBJ2-1; 9 nucleotides match TRBD1. The V gene's germline CDR1 is DFQATT and CDR2 SNEGSKA (reference sequence). The CDR3 covers 15 residues. V lost 6 bases to trimming and J lost 6 bases; unmatched junction nucleotides: 12.

There are many counts of this clonotype. The CDR3 reads CASSRNRDSNQPQHF. The CDR3 bases are TGCGCCAGCAGCCGCAACCGGGACAGTAATCAGCCCCAGCATTTT. V and J are TRBV4-3 and TRBJ1-5; 7 bases map to TRBD1. V dropped 4 bases and J dropped 4; count of bases not matched to a gene: 7. CDR1 is LGHNA and CDR2 is YSLEER in the germline V gene. There are 15 residues in the CDR3.

The sample holds a few counts of this clonotype. This chain links TRBV28 with TRBJ2-7, with a tentative D call TRBD2 (5 bases). Trimming removed 4 bases from V and 4 bases from J, with 14 bases in between. The germline V gene encodes CDR1 MDHEN and CDR2 SYDVKM. The length of the CDR3 is 14 residues. The chain's CDR3 is CASSSGINVYEQYF. CDR3 coding DNA: TGTGCCAGCAGTTCCGGGATTAATGTTTACGAGCAGTACTTC.

This clonotype was counted only a few times. The gene calls are TRBV14 and TRBJ1-1; D gene ambiguous. The CDR3 is 14 amino acids. Trimming shortened V by 2 bases and J by 0 bases, and 7 bases separated the two germline ends. The germline CDR1 and CDR2 sequences are SGHDN and FVKESK. In DNA form, the CDR3 reads TGTGCCAGCAGCCAACTCCCTTTGAACACTGAAGCTTTCTTT. Protein sequence: CASSQLPLNTEAFF.

This clonotype was seen only a few times. V gene TRBV6-2 or TRBV6-3 combines with J gene TRBJ1-6; D remains unclear. Trimming left V 6 bases short and J 7 bases short, with 10 bases between. CDR1 is MNHEY, CDR2 SVGEGT, per germline. This CDR3 spans 13 amino acids. CDR3 sequence: CASRTIRNSPLHF. The CDR3 DNA reads TGTGCCAGCAGAACGATCAGGAATTCACCCCTCCACTTT.

This clonotype was observed at least ten times. The V call is TRBV7-2, the J call TRBJ1-1; D uncertain. Trimming pared 2 bases from V and 3 bases from J, leaving 13 bases between. There are 15 residues in the CDR3. CDR1 and CDR2 (germline): SGHTA, FQGNSA. The CDR3 DNA is TGTGCCAGCAGCTTAAAAGCCGTCCGGGACACTGAAGCTTTCTTT. Encoded protein: CASSLKAVRDTEAFF.

The table lists this clonotype with a few counts. The chain recombines TRBV20-1 with TRBJ1-1, with D possibly being TRBD1 (6 bases). In germline, CDR1 is DFQATT, CDR2 SNEGSKA (reference sequence). The CDR3 has 13 amino acids. Trimming stripped 6 bases from V and 1 base from J, with 12 bases between. This CDR3 is CSAHDRTNTEAFF. The DNA of the CDR3 is TGCAGTGCCCACGACAGGACGAACACTGAAGCTTTCTTT.

The chain employs TRBV6-2 or TRBV6-3 and TRBJ2-2, with D tentatively TRBD2 (6 bases). Germline CDR1 and CDR2: MNHEY and SVGEGT. The V gene lost 3 bases and the J gene lost 0 bases, with 11 bases spanning the gap. The CDR3 totals 16 residues. CDR3: CASSYWRGANTGELFF. CDR3 bases: TGTGCCAGCAGTTATTGGAGGGGCGCGAACACCGGGGAGCTGTTTTTT.